One sample yielded the 8 T cell receptor beta chains listed below, sequenced in a study of response to subunit inactivated influenza vaccine. A single record per CDR3 protein comes from TCRdb applying MiXCR to the RT-PCR reads. Altogether 860,000 or so distinct CDR3 sequences are present, around 20% being singletons, with the ten largest covering roughly a tenth. The material was PBMCs from blood, obtained more than 4 days after vaccination. These receptors were obtained from a man between 45 and 60 years old who received an inactivated influenza vaccine.

In its sample, this clonotype was seen many times. The J gene is TRBJ2-7, the V gene TRBV12-3 or TRBV12-4; 7 nucleotides line up with TRBD1. CDR3 length: 13 residues. V dropped 6 bases and J dropped 3; count of bases not matched to a gene: 5. CDR3 residues: CASSLGTDYEQYF. The CDR3 DNA reads as TGTGCCAGCAGCTTGGGGACAGACTACGAGCAGTACTTC.

This clonotype appeared once. V usage is TRBV3-1 and J usage is TRBJ2-1; D is ambiguous. Germline CDR1 reads LGHDT; CDR2 reads YNNKEL (reference sequence). This CDR3 is built from 15 residues. The V gene lost 0 bases and the J gene lost 6 bases, with 12 bases spanning the gap. CDR3 in amino acids: CASSQDLDSGNEQFF. DNA of the CDR3: TGTGCCAGCAGCCAAGATCTAGATTCCGGCAATGAGCAGTTCTTC.

V usage is TRBV20-1 and J usage is TRBJ2-5, with D perhaps TRBD2 (5 bases). This CDR3 is built from 13 residues. Per the germline V gene, CDR1 is DFQATT and CDR2 is SNEGSKA (reference sequence). V lost 6 bases to trimming and J lost 4 bases, with 15 bases between them. For the CDR3, the DNA is TGCAGTGCGAGGGTAGAGCGGAGAGAGACCCAGTACTTC. It is translated as CSARVERRETQYF.

This clonotype was found many times. V gene TRBV29-1 combines with J gene TRBJ2-7; 7 positions match TRBD1. This CDR3 comprises 12 residues. Germline CDR1 SQVTM, CDR2 ANQGSEA. V was pared by 4 bases and J by 6 bases, with 6 bases of the junction left unmatched. The CDR3 protein is CSVGGYRGEQYF. CDR3 nucleotides: TGCAGCGTTGGGGGATACAGGGGCGAGCAGTACTTC.

The sample holds a few counts of this clonotype. The genes are TRBV6-4 and TRBJ1-5; 7 bases fit TRBD1. V lost 1 base to trimming and J lost 7 bases; unmatched junction nucleotides: 4. CDR1 is MRHNA, CDR2 SNTAGT, per germline. This CDR3 contains 14 residues. The CDR3 protein is CASSDWDRKQPQHF. CDR3 nucleotides: TGTGCCAGCAGTGACTGGGACAGAAAGCAGCCCCAGCATTTT.

The V call is TRBV20-1, the J call TRBJ2-1; D may be TRBD2 (5 bases). Per the germline V gene, CDR1 is DFQATT and CDR2 is SNEGSKA (reference sequence). Trimming removed 5 bases at V and 4 bases at J, with 21 bases between. The CDR3 extends over 16 amino acids. CDR3: CSAAQAGIIIYNEQFF. The CDR3 DNA is TGCAGTGCTGCCCAAGCCGGGATTATAATATACAATGAGCAGTTCTTC.

This chain links TRBV29-1 with TRBJ2-4, with 9 bases lining up with TRBD1. V lost 7 bases and J lost 1; bases outside the gene matches: 14. Looked up from germline, CDR1 is SQVTM and CDR2 is ANQGSEA. This CDR3 contains 17 residues. CDR3 region: CSATERTGASAKNIQYF. The CDR3 coding sequence is TGCAGCGCCACAGAGCGGACAGGGGCCTCCGCCAAAAACATTCAGTACTTC.

This clonotype was recorded a few times. V is TRBV6-5 and J is TRBJ2-3, with 11 bases lining up with TRBD2. The trim removed 4 bases at V and 2 bases at J, leaving 5 bases unmatched. This CDR3 region has 16 residues. Per germline, CDR1 MNHEY and CDR2 SVGAGI. CDR3 coding DNA: TGTGCCAGCAGTTTACTAGCGGGGGAGTTCACAGATACGCAGTATTTT. Translating gives CASSLLAGEFTDTQYF.